A single sample gave rise to the 32 T cell receptor beta chains below, sequenced in a study of OX40 agonist ivuxolimab in advanced cancers. Clones were read by immunoSEQ multiplex PCR, and TCRdb kept only the in-frame ones, dropping some. Of more than 60,000 clones in the sample, around 80% were seen once. The specimen comprised CD4+ or CD8+ T cells sorted from blood, sampled in a trial of the OX40 agonist ivuxolimab. These TCRs come from an adult with an advanced solid tumor such as melanoma, head and neck, liver or kidney cancer.

V usage is TRBV11-3 and J usage is TRBJ2-5; TRBD2 matches at 7 bases. This CDR3 region has 15 residues. CDR1 is SGHNT, CDR2 YENEEA, per germline. The ends lost 5 bases at V and 0 bases at J; junction bases unmatched: 6. The CDR3 is CASSPGGGNQETQYF. CDR3 bases: TGTGCCAGCAGCCCCGGGGGAGGGAACCAAGAGACCCAGTACTTC. The whole variable domain, filled in from reference TRBV11-3 and TRBJ2-5, reads EAGVVQSPRYKIIEKKQPVAFWCNPISGHNTLYWYLQNLGQGPELLIRYENEEAVDDSQLPKDRFSAERLKGVDSTLKIQPAELGDSAVYLCASSPGGGNQETQYFGPGTRLLVL.

The rearrangement joins TRBV21-1 to TRBJ1-1. TRBV21-1 represents a pseudogene. This CDR3 comprises 18 residues. In DNA, the CDR3 is TGTGCCAGCAGCAGGGGGACGTCCCCCGGGAGTCATAACACTGAAGCTTTCTTT. Amino acid sequence: CASSRGTSPGSHNTEAFF.

This clone has only one observation. The V and J genes are TRBV10-1 and TRBJ2-7; 7 nucleotides line up with TRBD1. J gave up 7 bases and V 0 bases, and 6 bases lay outside the gene matches. Germline V gene lookup returns CDR1 WNHNN and CDR2 SYGVQD (reference sequence). The CDR3 spans 14 residues. The CDR3 DNA is TGCGCCAGCAGTGAGTCGACAGGGAAGCAAGAGCAGTACTTC. Encoded protein: CASSESTGKQEQYF.

Ten or more counts support this clone. Written as DNA, the CDR3 is TGTGCCAGCAACCGACAGGAGAACACTGAAGCTTTCTTT. Amino acid sequence: CASNRQENTEAFF. The rearrangement joins TRBV7-2 to TRBJ1-1, with TRBD1 as a possible D gene (6 bases). CDR3 length: 13 amino acids. The ends were cut back, 7 bases at V and 1 base at J, with 10 bases in the middle. In germline, CDR1 is SGHTA, CDR2 FQGNSA.

J is TRBJ2-1 and V is TRBV4-1; 13 positions agree with TRBD2. The CDR3 sequence is 15 residues long. CDR1 and CDR2 from the germline V gene are MGHRA and YSYEKL. Unmatched junction bases numbered 5, after V lost 5 bases and J lost 7 bases. In nucleotides, the CDR3 is TGCGCCAGCAGCGCCGGGACTAGCGGGAATAATGAGCAGTTCTTC. Its translation is CASSAGTSGNNEQFF.

This chain links TRBV6-5 with TRBJ2-3; D gene unclear. The CDR3 is made up of 14 amino acids. The germline CDR1 and CDR2 sequences are MNHEY and SVGAGI. The V gene lost 4 bases and the J gene lost 6 bases, with 14 bases spanning the gap. Written as DNA, the CDR3 is TGTGCCAGCAGTTTCCGGGCTTTAGGGGATACGCAGTATTTT. Protein product: CASSFRALGDTQYF.

This chain connects TRBV18 to TRBJ1-1; 7 bases line up with TRBD1. Germline CDR1 KGHSH, CDR2 LQKENI. The length of the CDR3 is 15 residues. V gave up 5 bases and J gave up 7 bases; unmatched junction bases: 13. The CDR3 DNA reads as TGTGCCAGCTCAGTGTCGGGACAGCTGAATCTTGAAGCTTTCTTT. Its protein is CASSVSGQLNLEAFF.

The V gene is TRBV25-1, the J gene TRBJ1-1, with TRBD1 matching 11 bases. The ends lost 3 bases at V and 4 bases at J; junction bases unmatched: 4. The CDR3 totals 15 residues. Germline CDR1 reads MGHDK; CDR2 reads SYGVNS. The CDR3 sequence is CASSDRTGGVTEAFF. CDR3 in DNA: TGTGCCAGCAGTGATCGGACAGGGGGCGTCACTGAAGCTTTCTTT.

The rearrangement joins TRBV28 to TRBJ2-1, with 11 bases matching TRBD2. This CDR3 comprises 15 residues. In germline, CDR1 is MDHEN, CDR2 SYDVKM. V trimming: 6 bases; J trimming: 2 bases; junction bases outside the gene matches: 3. CDR3: CASSLAGGTYNEQFF. The CDR3 bases are TGTGCCAGCAGCCTAGCGGGAGGCACCTACAATGAGCAGTTCTTC.

V usage is TRBV6-1 and J usage is TRBJ2-7; TRBD2 matches at 9 bases. Trimming at V came to 0 bases and at J to 1 base, leaving 4 bases not matched to a gene. The germline V gene has CDR1 MNHNS and CDR2 SASEGT. The CDR3 is made up of 16 amino acids. CDR3 sequence reads: CASSEASGLASYEQYF. The CDR3 region has the DNA TGTGCCAGCAGTGAAGCTTCTGGACTAGCGTCCTACGAGCAGTACTTC.

This clone was seen only once. The chain has TRBV6-1 and TRBJ2-5; either TRBD1 or TRBD2 may fit D (5 bases each). The end of the DNA fits TRBJ2-7 better, so the J call may be wrong. Germline-derived CDR1 and CDR2 are MNHNS and SASEGT. The CDR3 has 13 residues. The CDR3 loop reads CASSERGGYEQYF. In DNA, the CDR3 is TGTGCCAGCAGTGAACGGGGCGGTTACGAGCAGTACTTC.

The rearrangement uses TRBV9 and TRBJ2-7, with TRBD1 as a possible D gene (6 bases). V dropped 0 bases and J dropped 0 bases, with 10 bases sitting between them. Germline loops: CDR1 SGDLS, CDR2 YYNGEE. This CDR3 comprises 15 residues. CDR3 sequence (DNA): TGTGCCAGCAGCGTAGGGGAAGGGGGCTCCTACGAGCAGTACTTC. This translates into CASSVGEGGSYEQYF.

In its sample, this clone was seen once. The V call is TRBV27, the J call TRBJ1-4; D is uncertain. This CDR3 has 13 amino acids. The germline V gene encodes CDR1 MNHEY and CDR2 SMNVEV (reference sequence). The germline V and J ends were trimmed by 4 bases and 6 bases, with 9 bases remaining between them. The CDR3, as DNA: TGTGCCAGCAGTTGGAGGGCCGATGAAAAACTGTTTTTT. Amino acids: CASSWRADEKLFF.

The gene calls are TRBV6-5 and TRBJ1-5; D not certain. V lost 5 bases and J lost 5, with 7 bases in between. The length of the CDR3 is 12 residues. Germline CDR1 and CDR2: MNHEY and SVGAGI. In DNA, the CDR3 is TGTGCCAGCAGTGTTGCATATCAGCCCCAGCATTTT. It translates to CASSVAYQPQHF.

The rearrangement joins TRBV28 to TRBJ1-3, with 7 bases identical to TRBD1. The CDR3 spans 16 residues. CDR1 MDHEN and CDR2 SYDVKM come from the germline V gene. Germline trimming cut 5 bases from V and 3 bases from J; bases unmatched to any gene: 10. The CDR3 nucleotides are TGTGCCAGCAGTCCCCTGACAGGGAAAGTTGGAAACACCATATATTTT. Translating it yields CASSPLTGKVGNTIYF.

The V call is TRBV27, the J call TRBJ1-3; D perhaps matches TRBD1 (6 bases). Trimming took 5 bases from V and 1 from J, leaving 15 bases between them. CDR3 size: 16 residues. Germline assignment: CDR1 MNHEY and CDR2 SMNVEV (reference sequence). CDR3 loop: CASSPTPRGSGNTIYF. CDR3 nucleotide sequence: TGTGCCAGCAGTCCCACCCCCAGGGGATCTGGAAACACCATATATTTT.

This sequence joins TRBV7-9 and TRBJ2-3; the match to TRBD2 covers 9 bases. With 8 bases clipped from V and 0 bases from J, the junction kept 6 bases outside the gene matches. Germline CDR1 SEHNR, CDR2 FQNEAQ (reference sequence). The CDR3 extends over 15 amino acids. CDR3 sequence reads: CASRSSGTSTDTQYF. CDR3 in DNA: TGTGCCAGCCGCTCTAGCGGGACCAGCACAGATACGCAGTATTTT.

This clone appeared a few times. The rearrangement links TRBV7-9 to TRBJ2-3; D possibly matches TRBD1 or TRBD2 (6 bases each). The CDR3 covers 15 residues. Trimming pared 1 base from V and 2 bases from J, leaving 10 bases between. The germline V gene has CDR1 SEHNR and CDR2 FQNEAQ (reference sequence). CDR3 bases: TGTGCCAGCAGCTTAGGTCCGGGGGCCACAGATACGCAGTATTTT. Its translation: CASSLGPGATDTQYF.

The CDR3 bases are TGTGCCAGCAGCGTAGTGGCGAACACTGAAGCTTTCTTT. It translates to CASSVVANTEAFF. The chain carries TRBV9 and TRBJ1-1, with D unclear. The germline V gene encodes CDR1 SGDLS and CDR2 YYNGEE. The CDR3 has 13 amino acids. The V end was cut by 0 bases, the J end by 1 base, with 4 bases between.

The CDR3 nucleotides are TGCAGCGTTGGGTCCGTAGGGGTTGACGGGGAGCTGTTTTTT. Amino acids: CSVGSVGVDGELFF. The genes are TRBV29-1 and TRBJ2-2, with D possibly being TRBD1 (5 bases). This CDR3 spans 14 amino acids. Germline assignment: CDR1 SQVTM and CDR2 ANQGSEA. V was clipped by 4 bases and J by 7 bases, with 16 bases between them.

V gene TRBV7-2 combines with J gene TRBJ2-7, with 8 positions matching TRBD1. Germline V CDR1 and CDR2: SGHTA, FQGNSA. The trim removed 3 bases at V and 3 bases at J, leaving 7 bases unmatched. The CDR3 has 15 residues. Written as DNA, the CDR3 is TGTGCCAGCAGCTTCGGACAGGGTGGGGGCTACGAGCAGTACTTC. Encoded protein: CASSFGQGGGYEQYF.

The V call is TRBV27, the J call TRBJ2-3, with D unresolved. The germline V gene encodes CDR1 MNHEY and CDR2 SMNVEV (reference sequence). V dropped 4 bases and J dropped 1 base, with 15 bases sitting between them. This CDR3 region has 16 residues. This CDR3 reads CASSSGPHYGTDTQYF. The CDR3, as DNA: TGTGCCAGCAGTTCCGGACCACATTACGGCACAGATACGCAGTATTTT.

J is TRBJ2-1 and V is TRBV7-3; 9 bases fit TRBD1. Germline CDR1 is SGHTA and CDR2 is FQGTGA. The CDR3 is made up of 16 amino acids. After removal of 5 bases from V and 6 bases from J, the junction contained 11 bases not matched to a gene. DNA for the CDR3: TGTGCCAGCAGCCCCACTTTTGGGACAGGGTTCAATGAGCAGTTCTTC. This translates into CASSPTFGTGFNEQFF.

The V gene is TRBV6-5, the J gene TRBJ1-5, with a tentative D call TRBD1 (5 bases). CDR1 is MNHEY and CDR2 is SVGAGI in the germline V gene. This CDR3 region has 15 residues. V was cut by 2 bases and J by 5 bases, with 13 bases left in between. This CDR3 reads CASSYTSGYDQPQHF. DNA for the CDR3: TGTGCCAGCAGTTACACATCAGGGTATGATCAGCCCCAGCATTTT.

This rearrangement joins TRBV5-4 to TRBJ2-1; D is unclear. From germline, CDR1 is SGHNT and CDR2 YYREEE (reference sequence). The length of the CDR3 is 12 residues. Trimming removed 1 base at V and 10 bases at J, with 9 bases between. CDR3 DNA: TGTGCCAGCAGCTTGTGGTACAGCGAGCAGTTCTTC. Translating it yields CASSLWYSEQFF.

The chain couples TRBV7-9 to TRBJ2-3; 10 bases line up with TRBD2. CDR1 and CDR2 from the germline V gene are SEHNR and FQNEAQ (reference sequence). V dropped 3 bases and J dropped 3; count of bases not matched to a gene: 6. CDR3 length: 16 amino acids. This CDR3 is CASSFGAGGPTDTQYF. The CDR3 region has the DNA TGTGCCAGCAGCTTCGGAGCGGGAGGGCCGACAGATACGCAGTATTTT.

This clone appeared a few times. V usage is TRBV9 and J usage is TRBJ1-4, with no clear D. CDR1 SGDLS and CDR2 YYNGEE come from the germline V gene. The length of the CDR3 is 15 residues. Trimming pared 3 bases from V and 5 bases from J, leaving 14 bases between. This CDR3 is CASSAGGRRNEKLFF. The CDR3 nucleotides are TGTGCCAGCAGCGCGGGTGGCAGGAGGAATGAAAAACTGTTTTTT.

This clone was seen just once. The genes are TRBV6-1 and TRBJ1-3, with D uncertain. V lost 3 bases and J 0 bases, leaving 12 bases between the germline ends. CDR3 size: 16 residues. Germline-derived CDR1 and CDR2 are MNHNS and SASEGT. The CDR3 spells CASSDRGISSGNTIYF. For the CDR3, the DNA is TGTGCCAGCAGTGATCGCGGGATTAGCTCTGGAAACACCATATATTTT.

The chain links TRBV5-1 to TRBJ2-2; D could derive from TRBD1 or TRBD2 (5 bases each). Deletions cut 6 bases from V and 5 bases from J, with 14 bases between. The CDR3 is 14 residues long. CDR1 and CDR2 from the germline V gene are SGHRS and YFSETQ. Here the CDR3 DNA reads TGCGCCAGCACCCCCGTGGGGGAAACCGGGGAGCTGTTTTTT. It encodes CASTPVGETGELFF. Complete variable domain (other parts from reference TRBV5-1 and TRBJ2-2): KAGVTQTPRYLIKTRGQQVTLSCSPISGHRSVSWYQQTPGQGLQFLFEYFSETQRNKGNFPGRFSGRQFSNSRSEMNVSTLELGDSALYLCASTPVGETGELFFGEGSRLTVL.

This chain links TRBV5-1 with TRBJ2-7; D ambiguous. V was clipped by 0 bases and J by 6 bases, with 16 bases between them. The CDR3 runs to 15 residues. The germline gives CDR1 SGHRS, CDR2 YFSETQ. In DNA, the CDR3 is TGCGCCAGCAGCTTGGGGCGCGTGGGTGCGAGCGAGCAGTACTTC. This translates into CASSLGRVGASEQYF.

The chain links TRBV9 to TRBJ2-5; weak D call: TRBD1 (5 bases). CDR1 and CDR2 from the germline V gene are SGDLS and YYNGEE. Between the trimmed V and J ends, which lost 0 bases and 2 bases, there was a span of 17 bases. The CDR3 is 17 residues long. CDR3 loop: CASSVEGRWGPQETQYF. CDR3 in DNA: TGTGCCAGCAGCGTAGAAGGCAGGTGGGGCCCACAAGAGACCCAGTACTTC.

The chain has TRBV6-1 and TRBJ2-1; 8 bases map to TRBD1. Germline-derived CDR1 and CDR2 are MNHNS and SASEGT. The CDR3 totals 13 residues. V shed 5 bases, J shed 11 bases, and the junction held 8 bases outside the gene matches. The chain's CDR3 is CASSPDRGGKQFF. In DNA form, the CDR3 reads TGTGCCAGCAGTCCAGACAGGGGAGGAAAGCAGTTCTTC.